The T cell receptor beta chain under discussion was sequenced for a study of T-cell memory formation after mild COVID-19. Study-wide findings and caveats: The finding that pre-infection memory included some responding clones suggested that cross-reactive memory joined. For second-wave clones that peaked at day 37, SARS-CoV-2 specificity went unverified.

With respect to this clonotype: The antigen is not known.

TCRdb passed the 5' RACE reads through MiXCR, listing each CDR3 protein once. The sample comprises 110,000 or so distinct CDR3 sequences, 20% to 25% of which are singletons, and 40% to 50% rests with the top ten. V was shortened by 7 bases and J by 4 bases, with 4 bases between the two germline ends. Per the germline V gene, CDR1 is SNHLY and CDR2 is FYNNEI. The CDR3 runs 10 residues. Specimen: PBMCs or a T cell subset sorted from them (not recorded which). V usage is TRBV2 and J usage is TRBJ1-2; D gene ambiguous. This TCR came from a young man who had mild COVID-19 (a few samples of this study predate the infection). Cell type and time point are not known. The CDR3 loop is CASNGYGYTF. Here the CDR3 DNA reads TGTGCCAGCAACGGCTATGGCTACACCTTC.